This T cell receptor beta chain was captured in a study of shared clonotypes between healthy human individuals (dated by TCRdb to 2018 to 2021). Describing the broader study: The cohort comprised a couple of women and three men aged 18 to 49 years. To estimate repertoire size and how much clonotype sharing occurs between individuals, the study deeply sequenced the blood TCR repertoires of roughly 5 healthy adults. For each donor, CD4 naive and CD4 memory were each given three plates, CD8 naive was given two plates, and CD8 memory was given one plate. To increase sequencing depth and limit assay-specific biases, TCR repertoire library preparation and sequencing were carried out by different laboratories using diverse techniques. Between about 0.9 and 9 billion PBMCs per donor were obtained by leukapheresis. Summary of the overall study and its limitations: Based on pairwise subsampling, the degree of clonotype sharing among donors was expected to be affected by sequencing depth. Only blood was sampled, and tissue TCR repertoires likely differ from those in blood. Sharing across a handful of donors was observed for approximately 4.6% of naive CD4, 3% to 3.5% of naive CD8, 2% to 2.5% of memory CD4, and less than 0.45% of memory CD8 clonotypes. Even with the large sequencing depth, rarefaction of the sorted-subset datasets indicated that sequencing was incomplete. Estimated clonotype richness was generally larger for naive than for memory subsets. Clonotypes shared by all four sorted-subset donors showed higher generation probabilities than non-shared clonotypes. Because the study included a small number of donors, the genetic and exposure-history diversity represented was limited.

On this clone itself: What antigen it recognizes has not been identified. No much larger clone exists at a distance of one base, and base qualities are not known.

TCR CDR3 regions were amplified from genomic DNA by multiplex PCR using the deep immunoSEQ assay. Extracted genomic DNA from each cell subset was distributed evenly across all wells of several immunoSEQ 96-well plates, and each plate was treated as a replicate. For sorted subsets, roughly 190 ng of genomic DNA, equivalent to around 31,000 T cell genomes, went into each replicate PCR. Purified libraries were measured with a Qubit 3.0 fluorometer, size-checked on a Bioanalyzer 2100, and measured again with the KAPA Library Quantification kit. A separate single-read 150-cycle Illumina NextSeq 550 flow cell was used to sequence each immunoSEQ 96-well plate. For the original study's pipeline: The immunoSEQ output contained only junctional sequences without quality scores, so filtering could not match that applied to full-length reads. Sequences were annotated with PyIR, a Python wrapper for IgBLAST v1.9, using IMGT germline references to assign V/J genes and CDR3. Reads with weak V/J assignments (E-value above 1e-6), missing CDR3, stop codons, out-of-frame junctions, or ambiguous translated residues were removed. A V3J clonotype was defined by an identical inferred V gene, J gene, and CDR3 amino acid sequence. To compute the percentage overlap between repertoires, the number of shared unique clonotypes was divided by the size of the smaller repertoire. Repertoire richness was assessed with RTK rarefaction, the Chao1 estimator, and Recon v2.1 estimates of unobserved clonotypes. For all TCRbeta clonotypes obtained by the gDNA method from four donors, generation probabilities were computed with OLGA. TCRdb stores this immuneACCESS table with in-frame sequences only. Part of the clones is absent; in the studies checked, under half of the shortfall reflects unresolved V genes, and no reason is known for the rest. That table is the source of V, J and clone size, and D and trimming were worked out from the DNA. In all, the sample holds under 1,100,000 clones, and 75% to 80% of those were seen once. The ten largest clones take up around 0.6% of the sample.

Donors were healthy HIV-negative adults with no recently reported acute infections or vaccinations. Every donor was a Caucasian adult living in Nashville, Tennessee, USA. CD4+ T cells were enriched by magnetic negative selection; naive cells were then positively selected on CD45RA, and the negative fraction formed the memory subset. Blood was obtained by leukapheresis, after which PBMCs were separated by Ficoll-Histopaque density gradient centrifugation and cryopreserved in liquid nitrogen vapor phase. Analytical flow cytometry was used to check the purity and quantity of every magnetically sorted T cell population. From each sorted fraction, genomic DNA was isolated and quantified by UV absorbance on a Nanodrop 2000c. V is reduced by 0 bases and J by 8 bases, leaving a spacing of 19 bases between them. CDR1 and CDR2 were assigned from the germline V gene as LGHNA and YNFKEQ. The CDR3 measures 17 amino acids from cysteine to phenylalanine. The kept DNA is CDR3 alone, 51 bases in frame from the first base.

The TCR was taken from a man younger than 35 in good health. Some clones in this sample may be carry-over from other donors' samples. The sample was memory CD4+ T cells from PBMCs. The cell subset or site label on this specimen signifies: CD45RA-negative fraction. The V and J segments used are TRBV4-2 and TRBJ1-4, with no reliable assignment of the D segment. The CDR3 protein: CASSQEPTVSPGEKLFF. DNA sequence: TGTGCCAGCAGCCAAGAGCCCACAGTTTCGCCGGGGGAAAAACTGTTTTTT.